The T cell receptor (beta chain) described here comes from a study of type 1 regulatory T cells. The overall study: An in vitro protocol generated T-allo10, a Tr1-enriched, alloantigen-specific CD4 T cell product.

TCRdb called the reads again in MiXCR, with one record for every CDR3 protein. The top ten clones hold 2.2% of a sample with about 100,000 distinct CDR3 sequences, roughly 31% of them seen once. The germline V gene encodes CDR1 WSHSY and CDR2 SAAADI. Trimming stripped 6 bases from V and 2 bases from J, with 10 bases between. CDR3 size: 13 residues. The specimen sequenced was CD4+ T cells, either the whole sample or a sorted fraction (not recorded which). The genes are TRBV10-2 and TRBJ2-5, with D tentatively TRBD1 (5 bases). The origin of this receptor is a human donor in good health. The DNA for the CDR3 is TGCGCCAGCAGGTCAGGGCTACAAGAGACCCAGTACTTC. As protein: CASRSGLQETQYF.